This TCR beta chain was obtained from a study of blood T cell repertoires in COVID-19. V dropped 2 bases and J dropped 1; count of bases not matched to a gene: 16. This CDR3 has 18 amino acids. The germline CDR1 and CDR2 sequences are SQVTM and ANQGSEA. Sequenced by immunoSEQ multiplex PCR; TCRdb stores in-frame clones only, minus some. The table has a few hundred thousand clones, over 75% seen once. The TCR sequence derives from a woman aged 25 to 45 who had recovered from COVID-19. This chain connects TRBV29-1 to TRBJ1-2, with TRBD1 identical over 7 bases. Material: PBMCs or T cells enriched from blood (not recorded which). The CDR3 coding sequence is TGCAGCGTTGAAAAAATAGGGTTACAGGGGATCTTTAACTATGGCTACACCTTC. Protein product: CSVEKIGLQGIFNYGYTF.